This entry lists 16 T cell receptor beta chains sequenced from one sample in a study of blood T cells in healthy people across ages. A second PCR of about 7 to 12 cycles used a sample-barcoded 5' primer and a J-beta primer mix. Via MiXCR, TCRdb re-called the 5' RACE reads, giving one row per CDR3 protein. The sample lists over 1,300,000 distinct CDR3 sequences; 59% were seen once. Sequencing was done on a sample of blood. These receptors all stem from a man aged 18 to 29 in good health.

The rearrangement uses TRBV3-1 and TRBJ2-7, with D unclear. Trimming removed 3 bases at V and 6 bases at J, with 15 bases between. Looked up from germline, CDR1 is LGHDT and CDR2 is YNNKEL (reference sequence). CDR3 size: 14 residues. The CDR3 protein is CASSHLGDGCEQYF. In DNA form, the CDR3 reads TGTGCCAGCAGCCACCTCGGAGACGGGTGCGAGCAGTACTTC.

The V gene is TRBV10-3, the J gene TRBJ2-5, with 8 bases that match TRBD2. The CDR3 is 18 residues long. Germline V lookup: CDR1 ENHRY, CDR2 SYGVKD. J lost 11 bases, V lost 0 bases, and 20 bases had no gene match. In DNA form, the CDR3 reads TGTGCCATCAGTGAGTCGATTTATCGAGCGGGGGTCGGGTATGAGCAGTACTTC. This translates into CAISESIYRAGVGYEQYF.

CDR3 amino acids: CASSSTRAGETQYF. In DNA form, the CDR3 reads TGTGCCAGCAGCTCTACCCGCGCTGGGGAGACCCAGTACTTC. The chain couples TRBV11-2 to TRBJ2-5; D is unresolved. The CDR3 covers 14 residues. Germline V gives CDR1 SGHAT, CDR2 FQNNGV. V shed 4 bases and J shed 5 bases, with 14 bases lying between them.

This sequence joins TRBV27 and TRBJ2-7; the match to TRBD2 covers 12 bases. This CDR3 spans 18 amino acids. Germline values: CDR1 MNHEY, CDR2 SMNVEV (reference sequence). Germline trimming cut 5 bases from V and 0 bases from J; bases unmatched to any gene: 11. The CDR3 loop reads CASSPRTSGTPSSYEQYF. CDR3 DNA: TGTGCCAGCAGTCCCAGGACTAGCGGGACCCCGAGCTCCTACGAGCAGTACTTC.

J is TRBJ2-2 and V is TRBV4-3; possibly TRBD2 for D (5 bases). The CDR3 totals 17 residues. The ends were cut back, 3 bases at V and 0 bases at J, with 14 bases in the middle. Per germline, CDR1 LGHNA and CDR2 YSLEER. CDR3 in amino acids: CASSHPGKLANTGELFF. CDR3 sequence (DNA): TGCGCCAGCAGCCATCCCGGGAAGCTCGCGAACACCGGGGAGCTGTTTTTT.

The chain has TRBV25-1 and TRBJ1-1, with unresolved D. This CDR3 has 12 amino acids. V gave up 8 bases and J gave up 4 bases, with 11 bases separating them. Germline V gene lookup returns CDR1 MGHDK and CDR2 SYGVNS. CDR3: CASFSDFTEAFF. The CDR3 DNA is TGTGCCAGCTTCTCGGACTTCACTGAAGCTTTCTTT.

This chain uses TRBV6-2 or TRBV6-3 with TRBJ1-2; 8 positions match TRBD1. CDR3 length: 15 amino acids. With 2 bases clipped from V and 1 base from J, the junction kept 3 bases outside the gene matches. CDR1 is MNHEY and CDR2 is SVGEGT in the germline V gene. The CDR3 is CASSYAGGYNYGYTF. The CDR3 DNA sequence: TGTGCCAGCAGTTACGCAGGGGGCTATAACTATGGCTACACCTTC.

This clonotype has only one observation. This chain joins TRBV21-1 and TRBJ1-2; the table names TRBD1, a call not compared with the DNA. TRBV21-1 counts as a pseudogene. This CDR3 has 18 residues. The CDR3: CASSKEVDRDTLIYGYTF. Here the CDR3 DNA reads TGTGCCAGCAGCAAGGAGGTCGACCGGGACACATTGATCTATGGCTACACCTTC.

The gene calls are TRBV11-2 and TRBJ2-7, with TRBD1 identical over 8 bases. This CDR3 spans 16 amino acids. The V segment lost 4 bases and the J segment 5 bases; nucleotides outside the gene matches: 13. In germline, CDR1 is SGHAT, CDR2 FQNNGV. The CDR3 coding sequence is TGTGCCAGCAGCTCCGAACAGGGGGAGTCTTCCCACGAGCAGTACTTC. Protein: CASSSEQGESSHEQYF. Full variable domain (missing parts from reference TRBV11-2 and TRBJ2-7): EAGVAQSPRYKIIEKRQSVAFWCNPISGHATLYWYQQILGQGPKLLIQFQNNGVVDDSQLPKDRFSAERLKGVDSTLKIQPAKLEDSAVYLCASSSEQGESSHEQYFGPGTRLTVT.

The chain joins TRBV5-6 to TRBJ1-2, with D uncertain. This CDR3 comprises 13 residues. The germline CDR1 and CDR2 sequences are SGHDT and YYEEEE. Trimming stripped 0 bases from V and 4 bases from J, with 7 bases between. CDR3 protein: CASSLGLRYGYTF. CDR3 bases: TGTGCCAGCAGCTTGGGCCTACGCTATGGCTACACCTTC.

The sample holds one count of this clonotype. This chain links TRBV4-1 with TRBJ1-5; D perhaps matches TRBD1 (5 bases). V lost 0 bases and J lost 5, with 8 bases in between. CDR1 is MGHRA, CDR2 YSYEKL, per germline. The CDR3 contains 14 residues. The CDR3 nucleotides are TGCGCCAGCAGCCAAGAGGGGGAGGATCAGCCCCAGCATTTT. This codes for CASSQEGEDQPQHF.

V and J are TRBV20-1 and TRBJ2-5; no definite D call. CDR1 is DFQATT and CDR2 is SNEGSKA in the germline V gene (reference sequence). Deletions cut 0 bases from V and 0 bases from J, with 11 bases between. The CDR3 loop spans 15 amino acids. CDR3 in amino acids: CSARDLGRYQETQYF. The CDR3 region has the DNA TGCAGTGCTAGAGATTTAGGGCGCTACCAAGAGACCCAGTACTTC.

This clonotype was detected a few times. The chain combines TRBV12-3 or TRBV12-4 with TRBJ2-7; the D gene is possibly TRBD1 (5 bases). This CDR3 is built from 14 residues. The germline V and J ends were trimmed by 3 bases and 3 bases, with 12 bases remaining between them. CDR3 in amino acids: CASSFGAQHYEQYF. The CDR3 DNA follows: TGTGCCAGCAGTTTTGGGGCGCAGCACTACGAGCAGTACTTC.

The chain joins TRBV4-1 to TRBJ2-6; weak D call: TRBD2 (6 bases). V dropped 0 bases and J dropped 0 bases, with 9 bases sitting between them. CDR3 length: 17 residues. The germline CDR1 and CDR2 sequences are MGHRA and YSYEKL. The CDR3 DNA follows: TGCGCCAGCAGCCAAGATTCCGGGAGCTCTGGGGCCAACGTCCTGACTTTC. Amino acids: CASSQDSGSSGANVLTF.

J is TRBJ1-1 and V is TRBV6-1, with D hard to call. Germline V gene sequence: CDR1 MNHNS, CDR2 SASEGT. The CDR3 is made up of 15 amino acids. V lost 0 bases and J 4 bases, leaving 12 bases between the germline ends. Here the CDR3 DNA reads TGTGCCAGCAGTGAAGCGGTAAGCCTTGGCACTGAAGCTTTCTTT. Protein sequence: CASSEAVSLGTEAFF.

The CDR3 loop reads CASSSDRGLSSYNEQFF. CDR3 bases: TGTGCCAGCAGTTCTGACAGGGGGCTGAGCTCCTACAATGAGCAGTTCTTC. The J gene is TRBJ2-1, the V gene TRBV28, with 10 bases matching TRBD1. From germline, CDR1 is MDHEN and CDR2 SYDVKM. V shed 4 bases and J 0 bases; nucleotides not matched to a gene: 6. The CDR3 contains 17 residues. The full variable domain, with the rest looked up from reference TRBV28 and TRBJ2-1, is DVKVTQSSRYLVKRTGEKVFLECVQDMDHENMFWYRQDPGLGLRLIYFSYDVKMKEKGDIPEGYSVSREKKERFSLILESASTNQTSMYLCASSSDRGLSSYNEQFFGPGTRLTVL.